This TCR beta chain was sequenced in a study of OX40 agonist ivuxolimab in advanced cancers. Findings of the study overall: CD4+ and CD8+ blood T cells expanded clonally by week 6 at 0.1 to 3.0 mg/kg. Expanded clones were, on average, more numerous among CD8+ T cells than CD4+.

Clones were read by immunoSEQ multiplex PCR, and TCRdb kept only the in-frame ones, dropping some. This table holds more than 45,000 clones, around 90% found once. Germline trimming cut 5 bases from V and 2 bases from J; bases unmatched to any gene: 8. The length of the CDR3 is 15 residues. CDR1 and CDR2 (germline): SGHAT, FQNNGV. Concerning this clone: Its antigen remains unknown.

The sequencing used CD4+ or CD8+ T cells sorted from blood, collected in a trial of the OX40 agonist ivuxolimab. The sequence was obtained from an adult with an advanced solid tumor such as melanoma, head and neck, liver or kidney cancer. This rearrangement joins TRBV11-2 to TRBJ2-7; 8 nucleotides align to TRBD1. The CDR3 here is CASSLPGQEAYEQYF. DNA for the CDR3: TGTGCCAGCAGCCTACCGGGACAGGAAGCCTACGAGCAGTACTTC.